This passage covers 3 T cell receptor beta chains from one sample sequenced in a study of blood T cell repertoires in COVID-19. Sequencing used immunoSEQ multiplex PCR; TCRdb keeps in-frame clones, though not all of them. Of 230,000 or so clones listed, almost 90% are singletons. Sequencing input: peripheral blood. The receptor source for this set is a woman aged 60-75 years with COVID-19, enrolled during active disease.

The V and J genes are TRBV10-3 and TRBJ2-5, with TRBD1 matching over 11 bases. The length of the CDR3 is 16 residues. The V and J ends lost 2 bases and 5 bases, in that order; junction bases with no gene match: 7. The germline V gene encodes CDR1 ENHRY and CDR2 SYGVKD. CDR3 residues: CAISEGQGARKETQYF. Here the CDR3 DNA reads TGTGCCATCAGTGAGGGACAGGGGGCGCGGAAGGAGACCCAGTACTTC.

The chain couples TRBV4-3 to TRBJ1-2; D perhaps matches TRBD1 (6 bases). This CDR3 contains 16 residues. The V end lost 0 bases, the J end lost 6 bases, and 17 bases lay between the germline ends. Germline loops: CDR1 LGHNA, CDR2 YSLEER. The CDR3 DNA reads as TGCGCCAGCAGCCAAGATGACGGGACACCAGTTGATGGCTACACCTTC. It encodes CASSQDDGTPVDGYTF.

A remark on this clone: Within the sample, other DNA sequences also encode this same CDR3. This chain joins TRBV5-1 and TRBJ2-7; 7 bases are shared with TRBD1. The germline V gene has CDR1 SGHRS and CDR2 YFSETQ. There are 13 residues in the CDR3. The V and J ends lost 3 bases and 5 bases, in that order; junction bases with no gene match: 5. CDR3 in DNA: TGCGCCAGCAGCTCAGACAGGGACCACGAGCAGTACTTC. Translating gives CASSSDRDHEQYF.